This T cell receptor (beta chain) originates from a study of blood T cell repertoires in COVID-19. Study details: Whether acute or convalescent, the COVID-19 samples came from the United States, Italy and Spain. PBMCs, B-cell-depleted T cells, or T cells were the source of the cDNA or gDNA that made up the material.

The germline V gene encodes CDR1 KGHDR and CDR2 SFDVKD. V shed 4 bases and J shed 8 bases, with 10 bases lying between them. This CDR3 region has 12 residues. Under the authors' procedure: Nucleated cell number was recorded as an estimate derived from reference gene primer amplification. This table comes from immunoSEQ multiplex PCR, and its TCRdb copy is limited to in-frame clones, with some not included. V and J calls and clone size are given by that table; D and trimming were obtained from the DNA. The sample carries 190,000 or so clones, 85% to 90% recorded once. This chain uses TRBV24-1 with TRBJ1-2; the D gene is possibly TRBD1 (5 bases). Sequencing input: peripheral blood. This receptor was obtained from a man aged 60 to 75 who had recovered from COVID-19. The CDR3 protein is CATSDREEGYTF. For the CDR3, the DNA is TGTGCCACCAGTGACAGGGAAGAAGGCTACACCTTC.